These 9 T cell receptor beta chains were all obtained from the same sample, sequenced in a study of blood T cell repertoires in COVID-19. Using immunoSEQ multiplex PCR, the repertoire was profiled, and TCRdb retains in-frame clones only, with some absent. The sample yields 100,000 to 120,000 clones, 76% seen once. The sample was peripheral blood. All receptors come from a woman older than 75 with acute or convalescent COVID-19.

This sequence joins TRBV28 and TRBJ1-3, with 8 bases aligning to TRBD1. Trimming removed 8 bases from V and 2 bases from J; junction bases left unmatched: 11. The V gene's germline CDR1 is MDHEN and CDR2 SYDVKM. The length of the CDR3 is 16 residues. This chain's CDR3 is CASHQPRQGTGNTIYF. The CDR3 DNA is TGTGCCAGCCACCAGCCGAGACAGGGGACTGGAAACACCATATATTTT.

The chain carries TRBV7-2 and TRBJ1-6; TRBD1 aligns across 8 bases. V trimming: 5 bases; J trimming: 7 bases; junction bases outside the gene matches: 7. The CDR3 is made up of 15 amino acids. Germline V lookup: CDR1 SGHTA, CDR2 FQGNSA. CDR3 in DNA: TGTGCCAGCAGCCAGGGGGCGGCGGGGAATTCACCCCTCCACTTT. Amino acid sequence: CASSQGAAGNSPLHF.

This clone was counted once. The J gene is TRBJ1-1, the V gene TRBV6-6, with D unresolved. The CDR3 sequence is 12 residues long. Germline V CDR1 and CDR2: MNHNY, SVGAGI (reference sequence). The ends were cut back, 8 bases at V and 4 bases at J, with 11 bases in the middle. CDR3 loop: CASSSRGTEAFF. CDR3 coding DNA: TGTGCCAGCTCCAGTCGGGGCACTGAAGCTTTCTTT.

The sample holds a few counts of this clone. The V call is TRBV7-2, the J call TRBJ2-7, with D possibly matching TRBD2 (6 bases). Trimming took 5 bases from V and 3 from J, leaving 17 bases between them. Per the germline V gene, CDR1 is SGHTA and CDR2 is FQGNSA. The CDR3 is made up of 15 amino acids. Here the CDR3 DNA reads TGTGCCAGCAGCCCTCAGGGAGCGGGTTACTACGAGCAGTACTTC. Amino acid sequence: CASSPQGAGYYEQYF.

The V gene is TRBV9, the J gene TRBJ1-3, with no clear D. Trimming left V 5 bases short and J 3 bases short, with 12 bases between. This CDR3 comprises 14 residues. Germline lookup yields CDR1 SGDLS and CDR2 YYNGEE. CDR3 nucleotide sequence: TGTGCCAGCAGGTCGAGGGTAAATGGAAACACCATATATTTT. Protein: CASRSRVNGNTIYF.

The rearrangement uses TRBV6-5 and TRBJ2-5; D remains ambiguous. CDR3 length: 13 amino acids. Germline V gene lookup returns CDR1 MNHEY and CDR2 SVGAGI. V lost 6 bases and J lost 1, with 9 bases in between. CDR3: CASSRQVQETQYF. Here the CDR3 DNA reads TGTGCCAGCAGCCGCCAGGTCCAAGAGACCCAGTACTTC.

In its sample, this clone was seen once. The chain couples TRBV7-2 to TRBJ1-5; TRBD1 matches at 9 bases. The CDR3 totals 16 residues. The junction had 8 bases not matched to a gene; V was cut back by 1 base and J by 7 bases. Germline assignment: CDR1 SGHTA and CDR2 FQGNSA. The CDR3 region is CASSLVLGTGNQPQHF. The CDR3 nucleotides are TGTGCCAGCAGCTTAGTTTTGGGGACAGGGAACCAGCCCCAGCATTTT. The full variable domain, completed using reference TRBV7-2 and TRBJ1-5, is GAGVSQSPSNKVTEKGKDVELRCDPISGHTALYWYRQSLGQGLEFLIYFQGNSAPDKSGLPSDRFSAERTGGSVSTLTIQRTQQEDSAVYLCASSLVLGTGNQPQHFGDGTRLSIL.

This clone was recorded a few times. This chain joins TRBV7-2 and TRBJ1-5; a weak D match, TRBD1 (5 bases). The CDR3 runs to 15 residues. V lost 5 bases, J lost 1 base, and 12 bases lay in between. Germline loops: CDR1 SGHTA, CDR2 FQGNSA. The chain's CDR3 is CASSTTGGSNQPQHF. The CDR3 bases are TGTGCCAGCAGCACCACGGGGGGGAGCAATCAGCCCCAGCATTTT.

V usage is TRBV18 and J usage is TRBJ2-5; D possibly corresponds to TRBD1 (5 bases). Germline values: CDR1 KGHSH, CDR2 LQKENI. The CDR3 consists of 15 residues. The ends were cut back, 2 bases at V and 2 bases at J, with 12 bases in the middle. The CDR3 DNA reads as TGTGCCAGCTCACCAATAGGTACAGGTCAAGAGACCCAGTACTTC. Its protein is CASSPIGTGQETQYF.